Listed below are T cell receptor beta chains from one sample, sequenced in a study of shared clonotypes between healthy human individuals. The assay was immunoSEQ multiplex PCR, and TCRdb's table has in-frame clones only and misses some. Of around 2,000,000 clones listed, 85% to 95% are singletons. The source material was naive CD8+ T cells sorted from blood. Receptor source: a man between 18 and 29 years old in good health. Both conserved end residues are part of each CDR3. The D gene is left open where the match is weak. Expanded clones get a size class; other rows say once, few or many, or leave the size out.

clone size,J gene,V gene,D gene,CDR3 protein,CDR3 DNA
-,TRBJ2-2,TRBV4-1,TRBD1,CASSSQGAGTGELFF,TGCGCCAGCAGCTCACAGGGGGCAGGGACCGGGGAGCTGTTTTTT
-,TRBJ1-5,TRBV5-1,TRBD1,CASSPWGTGDNQPQHF,TGCGCCAGCAGCCCCTGGGGGACAGGGGATAATCAGCCCCAGCATTTT
few,TRBJ1-6,TRBV7-8,TRBD1,CASSEPTGGGPLHF,TGTGCCAGCAGCGAACCGACAGGGGGCGGCCCTCTCCACTTT
-,TRBJ1-1,TRBV19,-,CASSGGANTEAFF,TGTGCCAGTAGTGGGGGAGCCAACACTGAAGCTTTCTTT
-,TRBJ2-1,TRBV2,-,CASSETGLYYNEQFF,TGTGCCAGCAGTGAAACGGGACTCTACTACAATGAGCAGTTCTTC
-,TRBJ2-7,TRBV9,-,CASSETHDSYYEQYF,TGTGCCAGCAGCGAGACCCATGACAGCTACTACGAGCAGTACTTC
-,TRBJ1-5,TRBV9,-,CASSVGGEVQPQHF,TGTGCCAGCAGCGTAGGAGGGGAGGTTCAGCCCCAGCATTTT
-,TRBJ2-7,TRBV7-6,-,CASSLVLGGSGLRVEQYF,TGTGCCAGCAGCTTAGTCCTTGGGGGTTCAGGACTTCGGGTCGAGCAGTACTTC
-,TRBJ2-7,TRBV7-9,TRBD1,CASSEQGLPYEQYF,TGTGCCAGCAGCGAACAGGGGCTTCCCTACGAGCAGTACTTC
once,TRBJ2-1,TRBV11-2,-,CASSRLGPSDEQFF,TGTGCCAGCAGCCGGCTGGGACCCTCCGATGAGCAGTTCTTC
-,TRBJ2-1,TRBV13,TRBD2,CASSRSGGPLNEQFF,TGTGCCAGCAGCAGGTCGGGAGGGCCTCTGAATGAGCAGTTCTTC
-,TRBJ1-4,TRBV7-2,-,CASSLFGGQVEKLFF,TGTGCCAGCAGCTTATTTGGAGGACAAGTCGAAAAACTGTTTTTT
-,TRBJ1-4,TRBV5-4,TRBD1,CASSPGQATNEKLFF,TGTGCCAGCAGCCCGGGACAGGCAACTAATGAAAAACTGTTTTTT
-,TRBJ2-7,TRBV6-1,TRBD2,CASSEARGYEQYF,TGTGCCAGCAGTGAAGCGCGGGGGTACGAGCAGTACTTC
-,TRBJ1-5,TRBV28,-,CASSLSWGAGQPQHF,TGTGCCAGCAGTTTAAGTTGGGGGGCCGGTCAGCCCCAGCATTTT
-,TRBJ2-1,TRBV9,TRBD2,CASSVDPSGEQFF,TGTGCCAGCAGCGTAGATCCTAGCGGTGAGCAGTTCTTC
-,TRBJ2-2,TRBV19,-,CASSLGGGELFF,TGTGCCAGTAGTTTGGGTGGCGGGGAGCTGTTTTTT
-,TRBJ2-5,TRBV30,-,CAWSALGWETQYF,TGTGCCTGGAGTGCATTAGGGTGGGAGACCCAGTACTTC
-,TRBJ1-6,TRBV27,-,CASSLDGSSYNSPLHF,TGTGCCAGCAGTTTGGACGGAAGCTCCTATAATTCACCCCTCCACTTT
-,TRBJ1-2,TRBV19,-,CASATPDIYGYTF,TGTGCCAGTGCCACCCCAGACATCTATGGCTACACCTTC
-,TRBJ2-7,TRBV6-1,-,CASSENRAYEQYF,TGTGCCAGCAGTGAAAACAGGGCCTACGAGCAGTACTTC
once,TRBJ2-1,TRBV27,-,CASSFQWSSYNEQFF,TGTGCCAGCAGTTTTCAGTGGAGCTCCTACAATGAGCAGTTCTTC
-,TRBJ2-2,TRBV1,-,CTSSQGSATGSGGDTGELFF,TGCACCAGCAGCCAAGGATCTGCTACGGGTAGCGGGGGGGACACCGGGGAGCTGTTTTTT
-,TRBJ2-6,TRBV7-2,-,CASSSPWQSGANVLTF,TGTGCCAGCAGCTCCCCGTGGCAGTCCGGGGCCAACGTCCTGACTTTC
-,TRBJ1-1,TRBV29-1,TRBD1,CSVDWGQGANTEAFF,TGCAGCGTTGATTGGGGACAGGGCGCGAACACTGAAGCTTTCTTT
-,TRBJ2-5,TRBV9,-,CASSVWDGPQETQYF,TGTGCCAGCAGCGTATGGGACGGGCCCCAAGAGACCCAGTACTTC
-,TRBJ2-4,TRBV30,-,CAWSVREGFPKNIQYF,TGTGCCTGGAGTGTAAGGGAAGGTTTTCCCAAAAACATTCAGTACTTC
-,TRBJ2-1,TRBV4-1,-,CASSSRDPVSSYNEQFF,TGCGCCAGCAGCTCACGGGATCCCGTGAGCTCCTACAATGAGCAGTTCTTC
-,TRBJ2-1,TRBV7-9,-,CASSLAYMDSYNEQFF,TGTGCCAGCAGCTTAGCGTACATGGACTCCTACAATGAGCAGTTCTTC
-,TRBJ2-2,TRBV19,-,CASSIGRDTGELFF,TGTGCCAGTAGTATAGGCCGGGACACCGGGGAGCTGTTTTTT
-,TRBJ1-2,TRBV4-3,-,CASSQDLGDLNGYTF,TGCGCCAGCAGCCAAGATCTGGGGGATTTGAATGGCTACACCTTC
-,TRBJ1-5,TRBV7-8,-,CASSPDRVSNQPQHF,TGTGCCAGCAGCCCAGACAGAGTTAGCAATCAGCCCCAGCATTTT
-,TRBJ2-1,TRBV7-2,TRBD1,CASSSDRGVGNEQFF,TGTGCCAGCAGCTCGGACAGGGGAGTGGGGAATGAGCAGTTCTTC
-,TRBJ1-2,TRBV6-5,-,CASSYLGAPDGYTF,TGTGCCAGCAGTTATCTCGGGGCCCCCGATGGCTACACCTTC
-,TRBJ2-3,TRBV4-2,TRBD2,CASSQGSGGADTQYF,TGTGCCAGCAGCCAAGGCAGCGGGGGGGCAGATACGCAGTATTTT
-,TRBJ2-5,TRBV6-4,-,CACAGGIGQETQYF,TGTGCCTGCGCCGGTGGGATAGGTCAGGAGACCCAGTACTTC
-,TRBJ1-2,TRBV4-1,-,CASSQETGGSYGYTF,TGCGCCAGCAGCCAAGAGACGGGGGGCTCCTATGGCTACACCTTC
-,TRBJ2-1,TRBV27,TRBD2,CASSTGTSGAYNEQFF,TGTGCCAGCAGTACCGGGACTAGCGGGGCCTACAATGAGCAGTTCTTC
-,TRBJ2-5,TRBV10-3,-,CAISETDTETQYF,TGTGCCATCAGTGAGACGGACACGGAGACCCAGTACTTC
once,TRBJ2-5,TRBV5-6,-,CASSLVPGGEETQYF,TGTGCCAGCAGCTTGGTCCCAGGGGGGGAGGAGACCCAGTACTTC
-,TRBJ2-7,TRBV6-5,TRBD2,CASSYGAGPPYEQYF,TGTGCCAGCAGTTACGGAGCGGGGCCTCCCTACGAGCAGTACTTC
once,TRBJ1-2,TRBV29-1,TRBD1,CSVEDRGLIYGYTF,TGCAGCGTTGAGGACAGGGGGTTGATCTATGGCTACACCTTC
-,TRBJ2-1,TRBV5-6,TRBD2,CASSLPGLAGGDEQFF,TGTGCCAGCAGCCTACCTGGACTAGCGGGAGGCGATGAGCAGTTCTTC
once,TRBJ2-2,TRBV4-3,-,CASSQDRGGTGELFF,TGCGCCAGCAGCCAAGACAGGGGAGGCACCGGGGAGCTGTTTTTT
-,TRBJ2-1,TRBV7-3,-,CASSLTALNEQFF,TGTGCCAGCAGCTTAACAGCGCTAAATGAGCAGTTCTTC
-,TRBJ2-3,TRBV6-1,-,CASSEIWDTQYF,TGTGCCAGCAGTGAAATCTGGGATACGCAGTATTTT
-,TRBJ2-1,TRBV27,-,CASNYSPWGNEQFF,TGTGCCAGCAATTACTCACCCTGGGGGAATGAGCAGTTCTTC
-,TRBJ1-3,TRBV9,-,CASSVDTGSGNTIYF,TGTGCCAGCAGCGTAGACACGGGCTCTGGAAACACCATATATTTT
-,TRBJ2-2,TRBV19,-,CASRGYGSEELFF,TGTGCCAGTAGAGGATACGGGTCCGAGGAGCTGTTTTTT
-,TRBJ1-2,TRBV5-4,-,CASSLDSTNYGYTF,TGTGCCAGCAGCTTGGACAGCACTAACTATGGCTACACCTTC
-,TRBJ2-1,TRBV13,TRBD2,CASSSGLAEQFF,TGTGCCAGCAGCTCGGGACTAGCGGAGCAGTTCTTC
-,TRBJ1-1,TRBV30,-,CAWNKGDPNTEAFF,TGTGCCTGGAACAAAGGGGACCCGAACACTGAAGCTTTCTTT
-,TRBJ2-1,TRBV4-1,TRBD1,CASSPGTGEERDEQFF,TGCGCCAGCAGCCCCGGGACAGGGGAGGAGCGTGATGAGCAGTTCTTC
-,TRBJ2-7,TRBV4-3,-,CASSQEGDITYEQYF,TGCGCCAGCAGCCAAGAAGGGGATATTACCTACGAGCAGTACTTC
-,TRBJ1-1,TRBV5-1,TRBD1,CASSLEGGAIF,TGCGCCAGCAGCTTGGAAGGGGGCGCAATCTTT